A single sample gave rise to the 7 T cell receptor beta chains below, sequenced in a study of OX40 agonist ivuxolimab in advanced cancers. Profiled with immunoSEQ multiplex PCR; TCRdb holds only in-frame clones, not every one. Among over 40,000 clones listed, around 90% were seen once. Sample: CD4+ or CD8+ T cells sorted from blood, taken in a trial of the OX40 agonist ivuxolimab. All receptors derive from an adult with an advanced solid tumor such as melanoma, head and neck, liver or kidney cancer.

The V and J genes are TRBV4-1 and TRBJ2-2; D gene unclear. Germline lookup yields CDR1 MGHRA and CDR2 YSYEKL. The CDR3 spans 16 residues. The V end was cut by 1 base, the J end by 0 bases, with 9 bases between. CDR3 nucleotides: TGCGCCAGCAGCCAAGGTCTAGGTACGAACACCGGGGAGCTGTTTTTT. Its translation is CASSQGLGTNTGELFF.

V usage is TRBV29-1 and J usage is TRBJ2-2; D gene unclear. CDR1 SQVTM and CDR2 ANQGSEA come from the germline V gene. Trimming left V 7 bases short and J 4 bases short, with 13 bases between. This CDR3 contains 13 residues. The CDR3 sequence: CSAQRVLTGELFF. CDR3 coding DNA: TGCAGCGCCCAAAGGGTCCTCACCGGGGAGCTGTTTTTT.

This sequence joins TRBV27 and TRBJ1-6, with D hard to call. This CDR3 has 13 residues. V gave up 0 bases and J gave up 9 bases, with 6 bases separating them. The germline V gene encodes CDR1 MNHEY and CDR2 SMNVEV (reference sequence). Here the CDR3 reads CASSLSGVSPLHF. The CDR3 DNA follows: TGTGCCAGCAGTTTATCAGGAGTTTCACCCCTCCACTTT.

This clone showed up just once. V usage is TRBV9 and J usage is TRBJ2-5; the D is unclear. The CDR3 totals 15 residues. Between the trimmed V and J ends, which lost 0 bases and 5 bases, there was a span of 14 bases. The germline CDR1 and CDR2 sequences are SGDLS and YYNGEE. CDR3 nucleotides: TGTGCCAGCAGCGTAGGAACCCCGGTCGGGGAGACCCAGTACTTC. This codes for CASSVGTPVGETQYF.

This rearrangement joins TRBV9 to TRBJ2-1, with 8 bases aligning to TRBD1. The J segment lost 4 bases and the V segment lost 0 bases, leaving 3 bases of the junction unmatched. The CDR3 runs to 15 residues. Germline CDR1 SGDLS, CDR2 YYNGEE. DNA for the CDR3: TGTGCCAGCAGCGTAGCCCAGGGGGCTTACAATGAGCAGTTCTTC. Protein: CASSVAQGAYNEQFF.

This clone was picked up one time. This chain uses TRBV13 with TRBJ2-5; D remains ambiguous. The CDR3 consists of 12 residues. The germline V gene has CDR1 PRHDT and CDR2 FYEKMQ (reference sequence). The V end lost 1 base, the J end lost 4 bases, and 4 bases lay between the germline ends. CDR3 protein: CASSLARETQYF. In DNA, the CDR3 is TGTGCCAGCAGCTTAGCTAGAGAGACCCAGTACTTC.

This clone was recorded only once. This chain joins TRBV5-1 and TRBJ2-1; the D call may be TRBD1 or TRBD2 (6 bases each). V gave up 3 bases and J gave up 5 bases, with 15 bases separating them. CDR1 is SGHRS and CDR2 is YFSETQ in the germline V gene. The CDR3 loop spans 15 amino acids. The CDR3 region is CASSSGAPGHNEQFF. The DNA for the CDR3 is TGCGCCAGCAGCTCGGGGGCTCCGGGGCACAATGAGCAGTTCTTC.